Listed below are T cell receptor beta chains from one sample, sequenced in a study of cytomegalovirus exposure and HLA in healthy donors. The repertoire was sequenced with immunoSEQ multiplex PCR; TCRdb's copy has only in-frame clones and lacks some. The sample includes around 180,000 clones, 80% of them seen just once. Material: PBMCs. The origin of the receptors is a man aged 30 to 39 in good health and CMV-seropositive. The CDR3 runs from the conserved cysteine through the conserved F or W. The D gene is left open where the match is weak. Clone size, where shown, is once, few, many, or a class for clones that have expanded.

d_call clone_size j_call v_call cdr3_nt cdr3_aa
- - TRBJ1-2 TRBV28 TGTGCCAGCAGTTCCACCGACAGTTCTAACTATGGCTACACCTTC CASSSTDSSNYGYTF
TRBD1 - TRBJ1-1 TRBV30 TGTGCCTGGATGAAGACAGGGTGGACTGAAGCTTTCTTT CAWMKTGWTEAFF
- - TRBJ1-4 TRBV4-1 TGCGCCAGCAGCCGGGCGATTGGGGAAAAACTGTTTTTT CASSRAIGEKLFF
TRBD1 - TRBJ1-1 TRBV9 TGTGCCAGCAGCGTAGGGACAGGGTACACTGAAGCTTTCTTT CASSVGTGYTEAFF
- few TRBJ2-3 TRBV6-4 TGTGCCAGCAGTCCGAGCGGAGAAGGGATAGGTACAGATACGCAGTATTTT CASSPSGEGIGTDTQYF
TRBD2 once TRBJ2-1 TRBV19 TGTGCCAGTAATTTACTAGCGGGAGGGCCGGTCAATGAGCAGTTCTTC CASNLLAGGPVNEQFF
TRBD1 - TRBJ1-3 TRBV9 TGTGCCAGCAGCGCGAACAGGGGGCGATCTGGAAACACCATATATTTT CASSANRGRSGNTIYF
- - TRBJ2-1 TRBV28 TGTGCCAGCAGTTCCGCGGTTAGGGGAAGGGGATCGGATGAGCAGTTCTTC CASSSAVRGRGSDEQFF
- - TRBJ1-1 TRBV4-1 TGCGCCAGCAGCCAAATACCCAATCAGGAAGTGAACACTGAAGCTTTCTTT CASSQIPNQEVNTEAFF
TRBD1 few TRBJ2-7 TRBV29-1 TGCAGCGCCGCAGACAGGGGGGCGCAGTACTTC CSAADRGAQYF
- - TRBJ2-3 TRBV7-2 TGTGCCAGCAGCGTACCAGGGGGGCGGGGGGCCGGAGATACGCAGTATTTT CASSVPGGRGAGDTQYF
TRBD1 - TRBJ1-2 TRBV7-2 TGTGCCAGCAGCCCAATGGGGACAGGGGCCGGCTACACCTTC CASSPMGTGAGYTF
- - TRBJ1-2 TRBV13 TGTGCCAGCAGCAACAGGGATTTTGACTATGGCTACACCTTC CASSNRDFDYGYTF
TRBD1 - TRBJ2-5 TRBV7-2 TGTGCCAGCAGCTCCGGGACAGACCGAAGGACCCAGTACTTC CASSSGTDRRTQYF
- - TRBJ2-2 TRBV5-1 TGCGCCAGCCTCCCAGGTGGCACCGGGGAGCTGTTTTTT CASLPGGTGELFF
TRBD2 - TRBJ2-5 TRBV7-6 TGTGCCAGCAGCTTAGGGGGGGTCGCGGGAGTGGAGACCCAGTACTTC CASSLGGVAGVETQYF
TRBD2 - TRBJ2-5 TRBV11-2 TGTGCCAGCAGCCCCCGACTAGCGGGAGAGACCCAGTACTTC CASSPRLAGETQYF
- - TRBJ1-2 TRBV6-5 TGTGCCAGCAGTTACTCGCCAGATTATGGCTACACCTTC CASSYSPDYGYTF
- few TRBJ2-1 TRBV6-5 TGTGCCAGCAGTTACCCGGGGGCGGGGAGGGCCAATGAGCAGTTCTTC CASSYPGAGRANEQFF
- - TRBJ1-1 TRBV11-2 TGTGCCAGCAGCTTAGAAGCGAACACTGAAGCTTTCTTT CASSLEANTEAFF
TRBD1 - TRBJ2-2 TRBV29-1 TGCAGCGCAACCTATCCGGGACAGGAGCCCACCGGGGAGCTGTTTTTT CSATYPGQEPTGELFF
- - TRBJ1-2 TRBV7-8 TGTGCCAGCAGCCGCAGAAAACGGGGGGCGTTGGAGTACGGCTACACCTTC CASSRRKRGALEYGYTF
- - TRBJ2-6 TRBV25-1 TGTGCCAGCAGTGAATTAGGGGGCTCTGGGGCCAACGTCCTGACTTTC CASSELGGSGANVLTF
TRBD1 - TRBJ2-7 TRBV2 TGTGCCAGCAAACTCACAGGGGATCGGGTGGGCGAGCAGTACTTC CASKLTGDRVGEQYF
- - TRBJ1-1 TRBV9 TGTGCCAGCAGCCCCCGCGGGGCGGTGAACACTGAAGCTTTCTTT CASSPRGAVNTEAFF
TRBD1 - TRBJ2-1 TRBV4-3 TGCGCCAGCAGCCAAATGGGGACAGGGGTCCATGAGCAGTTCTTC CASSQMGTGVHEQFF
TRBD1 - TRBJ2-5 TRBV7-2 TGTGCCAGCAGCAGGACAGGGATACAAGAGACCCAGTACTTC CASSRTGIQETQYF
TRBD1 few TRBJ1-1 TRBV5-8 TGTGCCAGCAGCGTGACAGGGCTCGCTGAAGCTTTCTTT CASSVTGLAEAFF
- - TRBJ1-3 TRBV18 TGTGCCAGCTCACCTCGGGTGCCTGGAAACACCATATATTTT CASSPRVPGNTIYF
- - TRBJ2-5 TRBV28 TGTGCCAGCAGGCACAACAGGGTTGGCGTCGAGACCCAGTACTTC CASRHNRVGVETQYF
TRBD2 - TRBJ2-1 TRBV5-4 TGTGCCAGCAGCTCTAAGCGGGGGGACAATGAGCAGTTCTTC CASSSKRGDNEQFF
TRBD1 once TRBJ2-2 TRBV10-1 TGCGCCAGCAGGGAACAGGGGGAAGTCGGGGAGCTGTTTTTT CASREQGEVGELFF
- - TRBJ2-1 TRBV9 TGTGCCAGCGGGACGGGAGTCCGGAATGAGCAGTTCTTC CASGTGVRNEQFF
- once TRBJ2-1 TRBV7-9 TGTGCCAGCAGCTTAGGTAGCGGTAACAATGAGCAGTTCTTC CASSLGSGNNEQFF
- - TRBJ2-3 TRBV5-4 TGTGCCAGCAGCTTGGAGGGGGGCACAGATACGCAGTATTTT CASSLEGGTDTQYF
- - TRBJ2-7 TRBV5-1 TGCGCCAGCAGCTTGGACAGAGCCTACGAGCAGTACTTC CASSLDRAYEQYF